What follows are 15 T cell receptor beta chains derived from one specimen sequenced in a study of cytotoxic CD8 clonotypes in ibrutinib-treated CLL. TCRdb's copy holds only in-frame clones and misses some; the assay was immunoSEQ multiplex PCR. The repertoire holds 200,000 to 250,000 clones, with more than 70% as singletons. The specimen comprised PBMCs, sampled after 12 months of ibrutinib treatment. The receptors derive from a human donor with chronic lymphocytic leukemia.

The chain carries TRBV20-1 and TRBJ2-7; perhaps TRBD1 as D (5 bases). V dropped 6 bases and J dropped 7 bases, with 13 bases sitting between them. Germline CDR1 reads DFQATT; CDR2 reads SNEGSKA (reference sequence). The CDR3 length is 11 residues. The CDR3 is CSAAQGVEQYF. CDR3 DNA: TGCAGTGCCGCCCAAGGGGTAGAGCAGTACTTC.

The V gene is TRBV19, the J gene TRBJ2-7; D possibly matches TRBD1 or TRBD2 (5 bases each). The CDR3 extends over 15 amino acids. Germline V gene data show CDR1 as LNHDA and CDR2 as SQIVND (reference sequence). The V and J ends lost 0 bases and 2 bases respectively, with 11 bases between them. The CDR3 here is CASSIDRGATYEQYF. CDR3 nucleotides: TGTGCCAGTAGTATAGACAGAGGGGCAACCTACGAGCAGTACTTC.

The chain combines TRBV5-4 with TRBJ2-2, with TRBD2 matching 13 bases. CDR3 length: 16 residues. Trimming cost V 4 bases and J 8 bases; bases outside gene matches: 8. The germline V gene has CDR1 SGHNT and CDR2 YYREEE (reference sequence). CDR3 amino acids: CASSQTSGRAGGELFF. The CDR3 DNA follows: TGTGCCAGCAGCCAAACTAGCGGGAGGGCCGGAGGGGAGCTGTTTTTT.

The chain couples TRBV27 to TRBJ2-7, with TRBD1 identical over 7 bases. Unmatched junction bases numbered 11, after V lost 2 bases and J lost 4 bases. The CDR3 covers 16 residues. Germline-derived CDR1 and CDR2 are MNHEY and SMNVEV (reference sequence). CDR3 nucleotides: TGTGCCAGCAGTTTAAGGGGAATGGGACAGCAGTACGAGCAGTACTTC. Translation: CASSLRGMGQQYEQYF.

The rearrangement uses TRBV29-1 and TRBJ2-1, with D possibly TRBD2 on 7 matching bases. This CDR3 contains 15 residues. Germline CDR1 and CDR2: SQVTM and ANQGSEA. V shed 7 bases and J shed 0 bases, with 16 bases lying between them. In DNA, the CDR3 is TGCAGCGGAGGGGGGGCCCCTAGCTCCTACAATGAGCAGTTCTTC. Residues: CSGGGAPSSYNEQFF.

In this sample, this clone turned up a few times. Here the CDR3 reads CAWSWAGRNYGYTF. The CDR3 DNA sequence: TGTGCCTGGAGTTGGGCAGGGAGGAACTATGGCTACACCTTC. The chain has TRBV30 and TRBJ1-2, with D possibly matching TRBD1 (5 bases). The CDR3 is made up of 14 amino acids. Deletions cut 2 bases from V and 2 bases from J, with 12 bases between. The germline V gene encodes CDR1 GTSNPN and CDR2 SVGIG (reference sequence).

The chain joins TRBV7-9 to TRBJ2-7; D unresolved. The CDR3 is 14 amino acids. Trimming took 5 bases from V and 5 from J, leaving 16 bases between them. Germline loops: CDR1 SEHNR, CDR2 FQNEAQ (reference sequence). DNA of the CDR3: TGTGCCAGCAGCCCAGAAGGACGGTCTGACGAGCAGTACTTC. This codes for CASSPEGRSDEQYF.

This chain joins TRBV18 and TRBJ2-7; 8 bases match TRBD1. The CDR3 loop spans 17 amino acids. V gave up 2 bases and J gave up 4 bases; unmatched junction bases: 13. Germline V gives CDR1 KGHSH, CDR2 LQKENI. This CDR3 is CASSPRTGQGALYEQYF. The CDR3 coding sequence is TGTGCCAGCTCACCAAGGACCGGACAGGGCGCATTATACGAGCAGTACTTC.

The CDR3 protein is CASSFGSYEQYF. DNA of the CDR3: TGTGCCAGCAGTTTTGGGTCCTACGAGCAGTACTTC. The chain joins TRBV27 to TRBJ2-7; no firm D call. The germline V gene encodes CDR1 MNHEY and CDR2 SMNVEV (reference sequence). The CDR3 has 12 residues. V lost 3 bases and J lost 1, with 4 bases in between.

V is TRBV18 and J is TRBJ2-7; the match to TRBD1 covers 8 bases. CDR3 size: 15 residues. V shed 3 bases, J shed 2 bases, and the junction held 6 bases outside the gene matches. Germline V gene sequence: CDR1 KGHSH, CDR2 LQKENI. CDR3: CASSPATGAAYEQYF. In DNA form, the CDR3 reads TGTGCCAGCTCACCGGCGACAGGGGCCGCCTACGAGCAGTACTTC.

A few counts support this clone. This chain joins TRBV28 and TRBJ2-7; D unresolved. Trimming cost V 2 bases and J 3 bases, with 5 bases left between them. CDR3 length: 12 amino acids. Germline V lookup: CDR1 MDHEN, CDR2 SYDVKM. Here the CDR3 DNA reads TGTGCCAGCAGTTTACTAAACTACGAGCAGTACTTC. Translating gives CASSLLNYEQYF.

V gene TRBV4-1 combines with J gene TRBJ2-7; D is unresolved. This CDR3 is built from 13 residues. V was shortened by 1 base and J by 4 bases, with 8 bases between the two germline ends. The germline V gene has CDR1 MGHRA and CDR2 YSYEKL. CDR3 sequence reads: CASSQALLYEQYF. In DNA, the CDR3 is TGCGCCAGCAGCCAAGCGCTCTTATACGAGCAGTACTTC.

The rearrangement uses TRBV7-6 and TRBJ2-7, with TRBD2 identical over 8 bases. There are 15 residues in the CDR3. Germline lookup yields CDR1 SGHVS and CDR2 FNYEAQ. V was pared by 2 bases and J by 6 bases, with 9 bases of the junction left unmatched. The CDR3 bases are TGTGCCAGCAGCTTAAACGGGGGGGCCATTTCCGAGCAGTACTTC. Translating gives CASSLNGGAISEQYF.

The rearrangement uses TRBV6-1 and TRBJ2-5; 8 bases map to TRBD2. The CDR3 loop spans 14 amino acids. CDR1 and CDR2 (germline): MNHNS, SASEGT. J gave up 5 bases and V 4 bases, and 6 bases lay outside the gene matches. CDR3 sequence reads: CASSGAGAGETQYF. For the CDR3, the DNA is TGTGCCAGCAGTGGAGCGGGGGCAGGGGAGACCCAGTACTTC.

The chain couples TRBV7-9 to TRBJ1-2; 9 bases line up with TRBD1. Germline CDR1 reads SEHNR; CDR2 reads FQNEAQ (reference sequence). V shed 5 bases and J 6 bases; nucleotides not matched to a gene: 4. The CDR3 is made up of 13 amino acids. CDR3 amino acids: CASSRDRVNGYTF. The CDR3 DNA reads TGTGCCAGCAGCCGGGACAGGGTAAATGGCTACACCTTC.